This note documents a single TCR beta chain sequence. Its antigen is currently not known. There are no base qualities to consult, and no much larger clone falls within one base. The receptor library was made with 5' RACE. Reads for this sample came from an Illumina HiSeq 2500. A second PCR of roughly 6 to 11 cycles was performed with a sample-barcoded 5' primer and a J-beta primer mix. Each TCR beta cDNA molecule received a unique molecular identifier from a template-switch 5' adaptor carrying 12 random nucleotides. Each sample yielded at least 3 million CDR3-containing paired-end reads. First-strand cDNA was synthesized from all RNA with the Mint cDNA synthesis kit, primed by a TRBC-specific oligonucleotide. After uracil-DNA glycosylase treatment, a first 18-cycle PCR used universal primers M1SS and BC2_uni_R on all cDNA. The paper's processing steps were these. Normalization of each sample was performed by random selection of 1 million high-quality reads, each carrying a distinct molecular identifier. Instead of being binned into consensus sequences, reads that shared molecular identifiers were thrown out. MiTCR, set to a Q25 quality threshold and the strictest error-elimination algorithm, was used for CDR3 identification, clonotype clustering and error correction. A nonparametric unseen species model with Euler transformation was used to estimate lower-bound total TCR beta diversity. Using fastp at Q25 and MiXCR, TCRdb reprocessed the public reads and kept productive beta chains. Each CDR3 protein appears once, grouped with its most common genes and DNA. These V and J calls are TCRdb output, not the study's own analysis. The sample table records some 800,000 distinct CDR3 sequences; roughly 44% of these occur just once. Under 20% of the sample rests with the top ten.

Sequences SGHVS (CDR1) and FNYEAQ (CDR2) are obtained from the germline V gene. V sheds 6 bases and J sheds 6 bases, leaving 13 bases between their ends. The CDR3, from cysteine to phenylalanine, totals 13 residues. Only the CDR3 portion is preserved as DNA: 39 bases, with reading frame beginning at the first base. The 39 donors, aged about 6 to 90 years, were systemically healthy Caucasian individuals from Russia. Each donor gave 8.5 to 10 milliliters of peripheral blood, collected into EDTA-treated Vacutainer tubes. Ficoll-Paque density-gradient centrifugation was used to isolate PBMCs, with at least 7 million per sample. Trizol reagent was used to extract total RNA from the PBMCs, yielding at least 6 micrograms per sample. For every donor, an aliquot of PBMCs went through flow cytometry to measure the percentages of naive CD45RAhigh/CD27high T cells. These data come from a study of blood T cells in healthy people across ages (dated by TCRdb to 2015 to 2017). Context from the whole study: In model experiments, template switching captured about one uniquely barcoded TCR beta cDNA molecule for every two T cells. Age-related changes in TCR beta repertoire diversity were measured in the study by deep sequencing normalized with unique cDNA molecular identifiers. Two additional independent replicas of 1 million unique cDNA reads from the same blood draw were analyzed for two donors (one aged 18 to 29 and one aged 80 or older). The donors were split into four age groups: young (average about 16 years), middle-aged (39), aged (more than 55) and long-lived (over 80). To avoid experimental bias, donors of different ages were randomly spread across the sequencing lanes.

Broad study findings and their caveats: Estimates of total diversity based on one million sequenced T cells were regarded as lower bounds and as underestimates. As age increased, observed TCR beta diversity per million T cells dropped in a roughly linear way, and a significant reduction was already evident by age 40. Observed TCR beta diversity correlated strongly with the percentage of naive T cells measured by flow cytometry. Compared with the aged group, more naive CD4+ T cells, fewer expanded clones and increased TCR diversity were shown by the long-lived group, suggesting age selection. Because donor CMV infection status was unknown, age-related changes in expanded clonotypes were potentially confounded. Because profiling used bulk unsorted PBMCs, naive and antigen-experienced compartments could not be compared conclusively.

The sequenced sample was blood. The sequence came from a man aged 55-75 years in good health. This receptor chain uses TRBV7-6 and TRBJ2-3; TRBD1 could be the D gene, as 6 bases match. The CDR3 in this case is CASRHLQGDTQYF. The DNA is TGTGCCAGCAGGCATCTGCAGGGGGATACGCAGTATTTT.